This is a list of T cell receptor beta chains from one sample in a study of blood T cell repertoires in COVID-19. Profiled with immunoSEQ multiplex PCR; TCRdb holds only in-frame clones, not every one. The sample has fewer than 70,000 clones; roughly 83% are singletons. The sequenced material came from peripheral blood. Receptor source: a man aged 45-65 years with active COVID-19. CDR3s include the opening cysteine and the closing phenylalanine or tryptophan. A D gene is named only where the DNA matches it firmly. Clone size is stated in some rows and not others, as once, few, many or a class when expanded.

clone_size,v_call,d_call,j_call,cdr3_nt,cdr3_aa
few,TRBV20-1,.,TRBJ1-1,TGCAGTGCTCGACCTCGGGCTGAAGCTTTCTTT,CSARPRAEAFF
.,TRBV5-1,TRBD1,TRBJ2-1,TGCGCCAGCAGCTCGGACAGGGAAGCAAATGAGCAGTTCTTC,CASSSDREANEQFF
.,TRBV4-2,TRBD1,TRBJ1-2,TGTGCCAGCAGCCACGATATACAGGGGGCTTATGGCTACACCTTC,CASSHDIQGAYGYTF
.,TRBV18,TRBD1,TRBJ1-4,TGTGCCAGCTCATCGGCGCGGCAGGGGGGAGAAAAACTGTTTTTT,CASSSARQGGEKLFF
.,TRBV19,.,TRBJ2-2,TGTGCCAGTATGGACCAGGGGAACGGGGAGCTGTTTTTT,CASMDQGNGELFF
few,TRBV15,TRBD1,TRBJ1-2,TGTGCCACCAGCATTGGACAGGCTAACTATGGCTACACCTTC,CATSIGQANYGYTF
.,TRBV20-1,.,TRBJ1-2,TGCAGTGCTAGAGCCGGCTATGGCTACACCTTC,CSARAGYGYTF
.,TRBV9,TRBD2,TRBJ2-7,TGTGCCAGCAGCCTGACTAGCGGGAGCTCCTACGAGCAGTACTTC,CASSLTSGSSYEQYF
.,TRBV7-9,.,TRBJ1-2,TGTGCCAGCAGCTTCGATTCAGCGTCCTATGGCTACACCTTC,CASSFDSASYGYTF
.,TRBV19,TRBD1,TRBJ1-5,TGTGCCAGTAGTGAGGGACAGCATAGCAATCAGCCCCAGCATTTT,CASSEGQHSNQPQHF
few,TRBV2,.,TRBJ1-1,TGTGCCAGCAGTCGGACTGTGAACACTGAAGCTTTCTTT,CASSRTVNTEAFF
.,TRBV12-3/TRBV12-4,TRBD2,TRBJ2-5,TGTGCCAGCGACGACGGGGGGGAGACCCAGTACTTC,CASDDGGETQYF
.,TRBV29-1,.,TRBJ1-1,TGCAGCGTTGCCCGGCGGACATCCACTGAAGCTTTCTTT,CSVARRTSTEAFF
.,TRBV3-1/TRBV3-2,.,TRBJ2-5,TGTGCCAGCGGGGACTTTCAAGAGACCCAGTACTTC,CASGDFQETQYF
.,TRBV11-2,.,TRBJ2-2,TGTGCCAGCCGGAGAGGGGGGGGAGTCACCTCCGGGGAGCTGTTTTTT,CASRRGGGVTSGELFF
.,TRBV15,TRBD1,TRBJ1-2,TGTGCCACCAGCAGAGATAGGGACAGGATACGCTATGACTATGGCTACACCTTC,CATSRDRDRIRYDYGYTF
few,TRBV15,.,TRBJ1-5,TGTGCCACCAGACCTGGCAGCAATCAGCCCCAGCATTTT,CATRPGSNQPQHF
.,TRBV5-1,.,TRBJ1-1,TGCGCCAGCAGCTTGGGGGGGCGCGGCACTGAAGCTTTCTTT,CASSLGGRGTEAFF
.,TRBV30,TRBD1,TRBJ2-5,TGTGCCTGGAGTGAGGGACAGAGCCCCCAAGAGACCCAGTACTTC,CAWSEGQSPQETQYF
once,TRBV10-3,TRBD1,TRBJ1-5,TGTGCCATCAGTCCAGGCAGGGACAGGGAAGCTCAGCCCCAGCATTTT,CAISPGRDREAQPQHF
.,TRBV6-5,TRBD1,TRBJ1-1,TGTGCCAGCAGGAGAGGACAGGGGGACACTGAAGCTTTCTTT,CASRRGQGDTEAFF
.,TRBV28,TRBD1,TRBJ1-2,TGTGCCAGCAGGACAGGGATCCTCTATGGCTACACCTTC,CASRTGILYGYTF
.,TRBV7-2,TRBD2,TRBJ2-5,TGTGCCAGCAGCCGCGGGGGGGCAGAGACCCAGTACTTC,CASSRGGAETQYF
.,TRBV5-1,.,TRBJ1-1,TGCGCCAGCAGCCTCCAAACAGGGAACACTGAAGCTTTCTTT,CASSLQTGNTEAFF
.,TRBV6-6,.,TRBJ1-5,TGTGCCAGCAGTTACTCGATTCGGAATCAGCCCCAGCATTTT,CASSYSIRNQPQHF
.,TRBV27,TRBD1,TRBJ2-7,TGTGCCAGCAGTTTAGCAGGGGGCTACGAGCAGTACTTC,CASSLAGGYEQYF
.,TRBV5-1,TRBD2,TRBJ2-1,TGCGCCAGCAGCCGGCACGGTAGCGGGAGCTCCTACAATGAGCAGTTCTTC,CASSRHGSGSSYNEQFF
.,TRBV9,.,TRBJ1-3,TGTGCCAGCGGGGAGCACGGAAACACCATATATTTT,CASGEHGNTIYF
.,TRBV3-1/TRBV3-2,.,TRBJ2-7,TGTGCCAGCAGCCAACGGACACGGCCCTACGAGCAGTACTTC,CASSQRTRPYEQYF
once,TRBV25-1,.,TRBJ2-7,TGTGCCAGCCTAGATTCGGGACACCCCTACGAGCAGTACTTC,CASLDSGHPYEQYF
.,TRBV7-6,.,TRBJ1-1,TGTGCCAGCAGCTTCAACACCAACACTGAAGCTTTCTTT,CASSFNTNTEAFF
.,TRBV11-2,TRBD1,TRBJ2-7,TGTGCCAGCAGCTTAGATCTTCAGGGGGCTTTTTACGAGCAGTACTTC,CASSLDLQGAFYEQYF
.,TRBV14,TRBD2,TRBJ2-7,TGTGCCAGCAGCCAAGTCGCGGGAGGATACTACGAGCAGTACTTC,CASSQVAGGYYEQYF
.,TRBV6-5,TRBD2,TRBJ2-7,TGTGCCAGCACGAGAGGGGCTAGCGGGGCCTACGAGCAGTACTTC,CASTRGASGAYEQYF
.,TRBV6-2/TRBV6-3,.,TRBJ1-2,TGTGCCAGCAGTTACGGGGGCGGCTATGGCTACACCTTC,CASSYGGGYGYTF
.,TRBV6-6,TRBD1,TRBJ2-2,TGTGCCAGCACCCCAAAAGGGGGCGGAGGAACCGGGGAGCTGTTTTTT,CASTPKGGGGTGELFF
.,TRBV3-1/TRBV3-2,TRBD1,TRBJ1-2,TGTGCCAGCAGCTTTCAGGGGGGTGCTCCTGGCTACACCTTC,CASSFQGGAPGYTF
.,TRBV25-1,.,TRBJ2-7,TGTGCCAGCAGTCGGGGAGAGGGCGAGCAGTACTTC,CASSRGEGEQYF
.,TRBV11-2,.,TRBJ2-3,TGTGCCAGCAGTTCTGGGGGCCCGGCGGATACGCAGTATTTT,CASSSGGPADTQYF
.,TRBV30,TRBD1,TRBJ1-5,TGTGCCTGGAGTGTCCAGGGGGCATGGAATCAGCCCCAGCATTTT,CAWSVQGAWNQPQHF
.,TRBV6-1,.,TRBJ1-5,TGTGCCAGCAGTGAAGCCAGGTACAATCAGCCCCAGCATTTT,CASSEARYNQPQHF
.,TRBV18,.,TRBJ1-3,TGTGCCAGCTCACCTGGAGTCCCGAGCTCTGGAAACACCATATATTTT,CASSPGVPSSGNTIYF
.,TRBV18,TRBD1,TRBJ1-1,TGTGCCAGCTCACCACCCGGGACAGGTACCCCCGAAGCTTTCTTT,CASSPPGTGTPEAFF
.,TRBV3-1/TRBV3-2,.,TRBJ2-3,TGTGCCAGCAGCCAGGATAGGGGCAACACAGATACGCAGTATTTT,CASSQDRGNTDTQYF
.,TRBV7-2,.,TRBJ2-7,TGTGCCAGCAGCTCCGCTGGGGACATGGGCTACGAGCAGTACTTC,CASSSAGDMGYEQYF
.,TRBV12-3/TRBV12-4,TRBD1,TRBJ1-2,TGTGCCAGCAGCCCGGGACAGAACTATGGCTACACCTTC,CASSPGQNYGYTF
.,TRBV7-7,.,TRBJ2-7,TGTGCCAGCAGCCTAGGCGATTCGAGCTCCTACGAGCAGTACTTC,CASSLGDSSSYEQYF
.,TRBV9,TRBD2,TRBJ2-7,TGTGCCAGCAGCGTCACGACTAGCGGAGGCGGGGAGCAGTACTTC,CASSVTTSGGGEQYF
.,TRBV6-5,TRBD1,TRBJ2-7,TGTGCCAGCACCGCGTATCAGGGGGCGATCGAGCAGTACTTC,CASTAYQGAIEQYF
.,TRBV13,.,TRBJ2-2,TGTGCCAGCAGTGGCGGGCGGAACACCGGGGAGCTGTTTTTT,CASSGGRNTGELFF
once,TRBV27,.,TRBJ2-4,TGTGCCAGCAGTTTTCTTTGGCGGGGGCACGGGGCCAAAAACATTCAGTACTTC,CASSFLWRGHGAKNIQYF
.,TRBV5-6,.,TRBJ1-4,TGTGCCAGCAGTCAGAGGCTTAATGAAAAACTGTTTTTT,CASSQRLNEKLFF
few,TRBV3-1/TRBV3-2,.,TRBJ1-1,TGTGCCAGCAGCCGTGGACAGTCTGAAGCTTTCTTT,CASSRGQSEAFF
.,TRBV7-9,TRBD2,TRBJ2-1,TGTGCCAGCAGCACTCTAGCGGGAGGGCACGATGAGCAGTTCTTC,CASSTLAGGHDEQFF
.,TRBV30,.,TRBJ2-1,TGTGCCTGGAGCGAACTAGCTATTACTCAGTTCTTC,CAWSELAITQFF
.,TRBV30,TRBD1,TRBJ2-7,TGTGCCTGGACCCCACAGGGGCTAACAGAGCAGTACTTC,CAWTPQGLTEQYF
.,TRBV6-2/TRBV6-3,.,TRBJ1-6,TGTGCCAGCAGTTACGCATCATCGGGGGGTTCACCCCTCCACTTT,CASSYASSGGSPLHF